This is a list of T cell receptor beta chains from one sample in a study of OX40 agonist ivuxolimab in advanced cancers. Assay: immunoSEQ multiplex PCR; the TCRdb copy retains only in-frame clones and omits some. The sample includes some 100,000 clones, just over 85% of them seen just once. The source was CD4+ or CD8+ T cells sorted from blood, collected in a trial of the OX40 agonist ivuxolimab. The receptor set was obtained from an adult with an advanced solid tumor such as melanoma, head and neck, liver or kidney cancer. The CDR3 runs from the conserved cysteine through the conserved F or W. The D gene is left open where the match is weak. Some rows have no size entry. The others give once, few or many, or a class for an expanded clone.

v_gene	abundance	d_gene	j_gene	CDR3nt	CDR3aa
TRBV7-9	NA	NA	TRBJ1-5	TGTGCCAGCAGCCCTCCGGGGGCACACAATCAGCCCCAGCATTTT	CASSPPGAHNQPQHF
TRBV5-4	few	NA	TRBJ2-7	TGTGCCAGCAGCCAACCTACTGGAGGCTCGGGCGAGCAGTACTTC	CASSQPTGGSGEQYF
TRBV5-1	NA	NA	TRBJ1-1	TGCGCCAGCAGCACCGGACAGCTCAACACTGAAGCTTTCTTT	CASSTGQLNTEAFF
TRBV5-1	NA	TRBD1	TRBJ2-1	TGCGCCAGCAGCTTGGCGGCGGGGACAGGAGACAATGAGCAGTTCTTC	CASSLAAGTGDNEQFF
TRBV7-9	few	NA	TRBJ2-1	TGTGCCAGCAGCTTACGGTTAAGTGCGAAGCAGTTCTTC	CASSLRLSAKQFF
TRBV5-1	NA	TRBD1	TRBJ2-7	TGCGCCAGCAGCTTGGGGACAGGGGGCGACGAGCAGTACTTC	CASSLGTGGDEQYF
TRBV30	NA	NA	TRBJ2-7	TGTGCCTGGAACAGGGGGGGGTACGAGCAGTACTTC	CAWNRGGYEQYF
TRBV5-1	NA	NA	TRBJ1-6	TGCGCCAGCAGCTTAGGGGAGGATTCACCCCTCCACTTT	CASSLGEDSPLHF
TRBV27	NA	NA	TRBJ2-3	TGTGCCAGCAGTTTTACTCGAGCAGATACGCAGTATTTT	CASSFTRADTQYF
TRBV2	few	TRBD2	TRBJ2-2	TGTGCCAGCATCGATGGGAGGGGAGGGACCGGGGAGCTGTTTTTT	CASIDGRGGTGELFF
TRBV27	NA	NA	TRBJ2-1	TGTGCCAGCAGTTTATTTTTCGTCGGAGACAATGAGCAGTTCTTC	CASSLFFVGDNEQFF
TRBV9	NA	NA	TRBJ2-3	TGTGCCAGCAGCGGACAAGCGGGCTCGAGCACAGATACGCAGTATTTT	CASSGQAGSSTDTQYF
TRBV18	NA	TRBD1	TRBJ2-3	TGTGCCAGCTCAAGGGGACAGGTTAGCACAGATACGCAGTATTTT	CASSRGQVSTDTQYF